Listed below are T cell receptor beta chains from one sample, sequenced in a study of tumor and adjacent non-tumor tissue in lung cancer. TCRdb fed the multiplex PCR reads into MiXCR, producing one record per CDR3 protein. The sample has under 150,000 distinct CDR3 sequences, approximately 66% seen once. Sequencing was performed on lung tumor tissue. These receptors came from a man in his fifties or sixties with small cell lung cancer. CDR3s include the opening cysteine and the closing phenylalanine or tryptophan. The order of the fields is CDR3 protein, CDR3 DNA, D gene, J gene, clone size, V gene. The D gene is left open where the match is weak. Expanded clones are given a class, and other clones once, few, many or no size at all.

CDR3 protein: CANSIEGGTDAFF; CDR3 DNA: TGTGCCAACAGCATAGAGGGAGGTACTGACGCTTTCTTT; D gene: .; J gene: TRBJ1-1; clone size: .; V gene: TRBV11-3
CDR3 protein: CLSSQGVGGDTHYEQYF; CDR3 DNA: TGTCTCAGCAGCCAAGGGGTGGGCGGAGACACCCACTACGAGCAGTACTTC; D gene: .; J gene: TRBJ2-7; clone size: .; V gene: TRBV4-2
CDR3 protein: CASSYSFSPPEQFF; CDR3 DNA: TGTGCCAGCAGTTACTCTTTCTCTCCTCCTGAGCAGTTCTTC; D gene: .; J gene: TRBJ2-1; clone size: many; V gene: TRBV6-6
CDR3 protein: CASSLVPGNTGELFF; CDR3 DNA: TGCGCCAGCAGCTTGGTCCCAGGGAACACCGGGGAGCTGTTTTTT; D gene: .; J gene: TRBJ2-2; clone size: few; V gene: TRBV5-1
CDR3 protein: CGARDRVARSF; CDR3 DNA: TGCGGTGCTAGAGACCGGGTTGCGCGGTCCTTC; D gene: .; J gene: TRBJ2-1; clone size: .; V gene: TRBV20-1
CDR3 protein: CASSLNPGTDTQYF; CDR3 DNA: TGTGCCAGCAGCTTAAATCCGGGCACAGATACGCAGTATTTT; D gene: .; J gene: TRBJ2-3; clone size: .; V gene: TRBV7-3
CDR3 protein: CASSQETSGNYNEQLF; CDR3 DNA: TGTGCCAGCAGCCAAGAGACTAGCGGGAACTACAATGAGCAGTTATTC; D gene: TRBD2; J gene: TRBJ2-1; clone size: .; V gene: TRBV4-2
CDR3 protein: CASSLWLSGGEQFF; CDR3 DNA: TGTGCCAGCAGCTTGTGGCTGAGCGGGGGAGAGCAGTTCTTC; D gene: TRBD2; J gene: TRBJ2-1; clone size: many; V gene: TRBV5-6
CDR3 protein: CSTLGLAGESYNEQFF; CDR3 DNA: TGCAGTACACTGGGATTAGCGGGAGAATCCTACAATGAGCAGTTCTTC; D gene: TRBD2; J gene: TRBJ2-1; clone size: .; V gene: TRBV20-1
CDR3 protein: CASNFPGQRAADNEQFF; CDR3 DNA: TGTGCCAGCAATTTCCCGGGACAACGCGCCGCGGACAATGAGCAGTTCTTC; D gene: .; J gene: TRBJ2-1; clone size: .; V gene: TRBV6-6
CDR3 protein: CDSILAGAGTGELFF; CDR3 DNA: TGTGACAGCATCCTAGCGGGTGCTGGCACCGGGGAGCTGTTTTTT; D gene: TRBD2; J gene: TRBJ2-2; clone size: .; V gene: TRBV6-2/TRBV6-3
CDR3 protein: CASSLATSGRARF; CDR3 DNA: TGTGCCAGCAGCTTGGCTACTAGCGGGAGGGCCCGTTTT; D gene: TRBD2; J gene: TRBJ2-3; clone size: few; V gene: TRBV5-6
CDR3 protein: CSPKPGLADNPYNEQFF; CDR3 DNA: TGCAGTCCTAAACCGGGACTAGCGGATAACCCCTACAATGAGCAGTTCTTC; D gene: TRBD2; J gene: TRBJ2-1; clone size: .; V gene: TRBV20-1
CDR3 protein: CAGSQREVWDMQYF; CDR3 DNA: TGTGCCGGCAGTCAGCGGGAGGTGTGGGATATGCAGTATTTT; D gene: TRBD2; J gene: TRBJ2-3; clone size: .; V gene: TRBV11-3